This T cell receptor beta chain was captured by sequencing in a study of regulatory T cells in long-lasting Graves disease (dated by TCRdb to the early 2020s). Broadly, across the study: Newly diagnosed Graves' disease patients had taken antithyroid drugs for less than 3 months. This study used TCR sequencing and RNA sequencing of peripheral blood to compare persistent Graves' disease patients against newly diagnosed Graves' disease patients. The study was registered as a clinical trial and conducted in China. A total of about 35 samples underwent TCR sequencing, from some 13 patients with persistent Graves' disease and 20 or so patients with newly diagnosed Graves' disease. The study at large found these results: Patients with persistent disease shared more public clonotypes (around 2,500) than newly diagnosed patients did (966). Compared with newly diagnosed patients, patients with persistent Graves' disease had lower TCR Shannon entropy and fewer highly expanded clones, which suggests clonal expansion. Only the TCR beta chain was sequenced and analyzed. Because the primary lesion, thyroid tissue, could not be accessed, the study looked at peripheral blood alone. TRBV28, TRBJ1-2 and TRBJ2-5 were preferentially used in persistent disease, while TRBV20-1 and TRBJ2-1 were favored in newly diagnosed disease. The small sample size was acknowledged by the authors as a limitation that may reduce accuracy.

CDR1 and CDR2 are read off the germline V gene (reference sequence) as SGHKS and YYEKEE. The V and J ends are trimmed by 4 bases and 7 bases, leaving 20 bases between them. Its CDR3 holds 15 amino acids, cysteine through phenylalanine. Only CDR3 DNA remains: 45 bases, in frame from the first base. Notes on this clonotype: Its antigen is unknown. A much larger clone differs by one base, so this may be a read error.

In light of the paper, this sample's time point label describes: newly diagnosed GD, antithyroid drugs for less than 3 months. RNA was extracted from PBMCs in TRIzol for both TCR sequencing and RNA sequencing. The diagnosis of Graves' disease followed American Thyroid Association guidelines. Patients for the study were recruited at an endocrinology department in Xi'an, China. Each patient gave approximately 9.7 milliliters of peripheral blood, collected in an EDTA anticoagulant tube. Ficoll Paque Plus density gradient separation was used to isolate PBMCs, and no further T cell sorting was done. An Agilent 2100 Bioanalyzer and agarose gel were used to assess RNA quality, and a NanoDrop 2000 was used to measure RNA concentration. Receptor amplification or capture employed multiplex PCR. TCRdb records Illumina HiSeq 4000 as the sequencer. CDR3 regions were amplified by Arm-PCR with iRepertoire HTBI primers to construct TCR beta libraries. PCR products were gel purified before sequencing. In the paper's pipeline: Across samples, 60 to 70 TRBV and 14 TRBJ segments were identified and used for gene usage analysis of CDR3 amino acid clonotypes. COPE and FqMerger were used to merge the filtered high-quality paired reads into contigs. BLAST was used to align contigs to the IMGT TRBV, TRBD and TRBJ reference genes, and CDR3 was defined following IMGT. Any clonotype with a frequency above 0.1% was counted as a highly expanded clone. Shannon entropy was used to measure repertoire diversity, and the Gini coefficient was used to measure V-J evenness. A clonotype found in more than one individual was treated as public. Through fastp at Q25 and MiXCR, TCRdb rebuilt clones from the public reads, retaining in-frame beta chains. CDR3 protein duplicates are merged, each entry listing the most common genes and DNA. Here the V and J calls rest on TCRdb's processing, not on the authors' analysis. The sample profile shows 620,000 or so distinct CDR3 sequences; roughly 15% of them were found once. The ten largest account for 15% to 20% of the sample.

These data were likewise used in another study, on T cells in Graves' hyperthyroidism and ophthalmopathy. According to the second study: A patient counted as having stable Graves' hyperthyroidism if no progression to ophthalmopathy occurred over 18 months of follow-up. Hyperthyroidism patients were newly diagnosed, had a disease duration of under 2 months, and were aged 18 to 65 years. The study excluded patients with uncontrolled infections, other autoimmune diseases, pregnancy or lactation. Clinical symptoms, serum thyroxine and TRAb, thyroid ultrasound, and orbital computed tomography formed the basis for the diagnoses. The first round of RT-PCR for the TCR CDR3 was performed with the HTBI primer set and the Qiagen OneStep RT-PCR kit. Blood samples also contained most of the expanded thyroid clonotypes (frequency above 0.001), which suggests that blood repertoires may reflect thyroid immune responses. A 13 V-J signature model separated ophthalmopathy from stable hyperthyroidism, with about 90% sensitivity and 81% to 83% specificity in cross-validation and 80%/75% in testing. During validation, the model predicted progression to ophthalmopathy a median of approximately six months ahead of onset, with around 71% sensitivity and 72.22% specificity. To identify TCR V-J signatures that set the groups apart, the researchers used a discovery cohort of about a hundred patients, made up of around 42 with Graves' ophthalmopathy and about 59 with stable Graves' hyperthyroidism. Prospective prediction of ophthalmopathy was tested in an independent validation cohort of 18 to 20 hyperthyroidism patients and 15 to 17 patients who later progressed to ophthalmopathy. The 100 discovery patients were randomly split 7:3 into training and test sets. The study also compared thyroid tissue and blood T-cell repertoires from more than five Graves' hyperthyroidism patients. Once sampling was done, hyperthyroidism patients were given methimazole at a starting dose of 30 mg daily, whereas ophthalmopathy patients were given high-dose intravenous methylprednisolone. A second multiplex PCR round built the libraries, followed by size selection and purification. Libraries were sequenced paired-end with 100 bp reads on an Illumina HiSeq2000. SOAPnuke was used to process the raw data, with reads discarded if the reads contained adapters or uncalled bases, had a mean Phred below 15, or lacked an exact constant-primer or identifier match. COPE v1.2.5 was used to merge high-quality paired reads, and clonotypes were defined as unique nucleotide sequences. Clonotypes were aligned to IMGT TRBV, TRBD and TRBJ reference segments using MiTCR v1.1. Only V-J combinations with frequency above 0.0001, covering approximately 99% of repertoires, were analysed. A TCS score was defined as the ratio of F50 (clonal expansion) to E x V (chaos), with BLOSUM62-based TCRdist applied between CDR3 peptides within each V-J. Welch's t-statistics and random forest reduced roughly 540 V-J features to roughly 13, which were used in a naive Bayes classifier (R e1071). Sample size was not statistically predetermined, and investigators were not blinded to group allocation. The paper reports TCR Vbeta CDR3 sequencing of fewer than 150 peripheral blood samples: under 45 ophthalmopathy, roughly 74 hyperthyroidism and around 17 progressor patients.

The sequence joins TRBV5-5 to TRBJ1-2; there is no confident call for the D gene. The sample consisted of peripheral blood mononuclear cells (PBMCs), taken at new diagnosis, from a patient treated with antithyroid drugs. The TCR originated in a woman in her twenties or thirties with Graves disease. Donor details come from another sample of the same person, matched by shared clones. CDR3 protein: CASSLSESWGFGYTF. The DNA sequence is given as TGTGCCAGCAGCCTCTCTGAGTCGTGGGGTTTTGGCTACACCTTC.